This T cell receptor beta chain was identified during a study of cytomegalovirus exposure and HLA in healthy donors. Study-wide results and caveats: Some V segments, including TRBV6-2 and TRBV6-3, were excluded as indistinguishable. The authors confirmed in vitro that a few CMV-associated chains were specific for CMV antigens. V- and J-gene trimming of TCR beta was linked (in a later analysis) to a missense DCLRE1C variant. Equally common other TCR beta chains were less clonally expanded than HLA-associated ones, a later analysis found.

Researchers ran the PCR with 60 Vbeta and 13 Jbeta primers. Assay used: immunoSEQ multiplex PCR; TCRdb lists only in-frame clones, some missing. The sample consists of 95,000 to 100,000 clones, approximately 80% of them appearing once. The germline gives CDR1 MNHEY, CDR2 SMNVEV (reference sequence). With 8 bases clipped from V and 7 bases from J, the junction kept 11 bases outside the gene matches. This CDR3 is built from 14 residues. In the case of this clone: Its matching antigen is unknown.

The sequence was obtained from a man between 60 and 70 years old in good health and CMV-seropositive. This chain joins TRBV27 and TRBJ2-1, with 7 bases identical to TRBD2. The sample comprised PBMCs. Written as DNA, the CDR3 is TGTGCCAGCCGTTCTTCTAGCGGATTAAATGAGCAGTTCTTC. It translates to CASRSSSGLNEQFF.